Following are 12 T cell receptor beta chains from one sample sequenced in a study of sequential checkpoint blockade in melanoma. Treatment described: randomized to nivolumab then ipilimumab (arm A) or the reverse (arm B). Assay used: immunoSEQ multiplex PCR; TCRdb lists only in-frame clones, some missing. Here the sample spans 8,000 or so clones, about 88% being singletons. Source: CD8+ T cells sorted from blood (inferred from file names), taken from a patient given nivolumab and ipilimumab in sequence. These TCRs come from a human donor with melanoma.

The V call is TRBV19, the J call TRBJ2-1; D gene uncertain. The length of the CDR3 is 14 residues. CDR1 and CDR2 (germline): LNHDA, SQIVND (reference sequence). The V end lost 3 bases, the J end lost 5 bases, and 11 bases lay between the germline ends. The CDR3 sequence: CASSISPEDNEQFF. As DNA, the CDR3 is TGTGCCAGTAGTATCTCTCCCGAGGACAATGAGCAGTTCTTC.

V is TRBV7-6 and J is TRBJ1-2; D may be TRBD1 (5 bases). The CDR3 totals 16 residues. Trimming removed 5 bases from V and 4 bases from J, with 20 bases in between. Germline loops: CDR1 SGHVS, CDR2 FNYEAQ. CDR3 in amino acids: CASSDRQSPSVYGYTF. The CDR3 bases are TGTGCCAGCAGCGACCGACAGTCCCCTTCCGTCTATGGCTACACCTTC.

CDR3 DNA: TGTGCCAGCAGCGTAGGAGGGAGTAGCACTGAAGCTTTCTTT. Protein sequence: CASSVGGSSTEAFF. The rearrangement joins TRBV9 to TRBJ1-1; no reliable D call. The germline V gene has CDR1 SGDLS and CDR2 YYNGEE. Trimming shortened V by 0 bases and J by 4 bases, and 10 bases separated the two germline ends. The CDR3 has 14 residues.

This chain uses TRBV6-5 with TRBJ1-2, with TRBD1 matching over 9 bases. Germline lookup yields CDR1 MNHEY and CDR2 SVGAGI. The CDR3 runs 13 residues. Trimming at V came to 4 bases and at J to 8 bases, leaving 5 bases not matched to a gene. This chain's CDR3 is CASSLQGAYGYTF. CDR3 sequence (DNA): TGTGCCAGCAGTTTACAGGGGGCGTACGGCTACACCTTC.

The CDR3 region has the DNA TGTGCCAGCAGTGCTGACAGGGGCTCCTACGAGCAGTACTTC. Encoded protein: CASSADRGSYEQYF. The chain combines TRBV27 with TRBJ2-7, with 8 bases aligning to TRBD1. CDR1 is MNHEY, CDR2 SMNVEV, per germline (reference sequence). V dropped 5 bases and J dropped 0; count of bases not matched to a gene: 3. This CDR3 has 14 amino acids.

CDR3: CASSLTGTMNTEAFF. The CDR3, as DNA: TGTGCCAGCAGTTTAACAGGGACGATGAACACTGAAGCTTTCTTT. The gene calls are TRBV28 and TRBJ1-1; D is perhaps TRBD1 (6 bases). V gave up 2 bases and J gave up 0 bases, with 10 bases separating them. There are 15 residues in the CDR3. CDR1 is MDHEN and CDR2 is SYDVKM in the germline V gene. Looking up the rest from reference TRBV28 and TRBJ1-1 gives the full variable domain: DVKVTQSSRYLVKRTGEKVFLECVQDMDHENMFWYRQDPGLGLRLIYFSYDVKMKEKGDIPEGYSVSREKKERFSLILESASTNQTSMYLCASSLTGTMNTEAFFGQGTRLTVV.

This clone appeared a single time. The V call is TRBV29-1, the J call TRBJ2-7; possibly TRBD1 for D (6 bases). V lost 5 bases and J lost 3, with 17 bases in between. Germline V lookup: CDR1 SQVTM, CDR2 ANQGSEA. The CDR3 length is 14 residues. The CDR3 coding sequence is TGCAGCGTTCAGGGGCAGGTGACCCACTACGAGCAGTACTTC. This encodes CSVQGQVTHYEQYF.

The J gene is TRBJ1-4, the V gene TRBV4-1; no clear D gene. This CDR3 region has 15 residues. The V gene lost 1 base and the J gene lost 3 bases, with 9 bases spanning the gap. Germline lookup yields CDR1 MGHRA and CDR2 YSYEKL. The CDR3 sequence: CASSQGAMANEKLFF. DNA for the CDR3: TGCGCCAGCAGCCAAGGGGCGATGGCTAATGAAAAACTGTTTTTT.

V usage is TRBV18 and J usage is TRBJ2-7; 7 positions agree with TRBD1. The CDR3 runs 15 residues. The V and J ends lost 3 bases and 2 bases, in that order; junction bases with no gene match: 7. Germline loops: CDR1 KGHSH, CDR2 LQKENI. In nucleotides, the CDR3 is TGTGCCAGCTCACCTAAGGACAGGCCGCCCTACGAGCAGTACTTC. Its protein is CASSPKDRPPYEQYF.

The gene calls are TRBV30 and TRBJ2-7; D perhaps matches TRBD1 (5 bases). With 0 bases removed from V and 5 bases from J, the gap between germline ends came to 11 bases. The CDR3 length is 13 residues. Per germline, CDR1 GTSNPN and CDR2 SVGIG (reference sequence). CDR3 sequence: CAWSVLGLDEQYF. DNA of the CDR3: TGTGCCTGGAGTGTACTGGGGCTAGACGAGCAGTACTTC. The variable domain in full, with the rest retrieved from reference TRBV30 and TRBJ2-7, is SQTIHQWPATLVQPVGSPLSLECTVEGTSNPNLYWYRQAAGRGLQLLFYSVGIGQISSEVPQNLSASRPQDRQFILSSKKLLLSDSGFYLCAWSVLGLDEQYFGPGTRLTVT.

The V gene is TRBV19, the J gene TRBJ1-1; 7 nucleotides line up with TRBD1. V was pared by 11 bases and J by 7 bases, with 4 bases of the junction left unmatched. The length of the CDR3 is 10 residues. Per the germline V gene, CDR1 is LNHDA and CDR2 is SQIVND (reference sequence). The CDR3 bases are TGTGCCTCGGGACAGCATGAAGCTTTCTTT. It codes for CASGQHEAFF.

The chain uses TRBV10-1 and TRBJ2-7, with D hard to call. This CDR3 region has 14 residues. The germline CDR1 and CDR2 sequences are WNHNN and SYGVQD (reference sequence). CDR3 nucleotide sequence: TGCCACCCCCCGTCCCGGGCGGTAGACTACGAGCAGTACGTC. It codes for CHPPSRAVDYEQYV.